A single sample gave rise to the 8 T cell receptor beta chains below, sequenced in a study of blood T cells in healthy people across ages. For the second PCR, which ran for 7 to 11 cycles, a sample-barcoded 5' primer and a J-beta primer mix were used. TCRdb passed the 5' RACE reads through MiXCR, listing each CDR3 protein once. The sample has over a million distinct CDR3 sequences; under 55% are singletons. Input material: blood. These receptors all stem from a woman aged 55 to 70 in good health.

The chain has TRBV27 and TRBJ2-3, with D unresolved. V gave up 3 bases and J gave up 2 bases, with 6 bases separating them. CDR3 length: 13 amino acids. Germline lookup yields CDR1 MNHEY and CDR2 SMNVEV (reference sequence). The CDR3 nucleotides read TGTGCCAGCAGTTTCCGTCTCACAGATACGCAGTATTTT. Translating gives CASSFRLTDTQYF.

This clonotype appeared a few times. The rearrangement links TRBV24-1 to TRBJ2-1; maybe TRBD2 (6 bases). Trimming took 4 bases from V and 0 from J, leaving 15 bases between them. The CDR3 sequence is 17 residues long. Germline CDR1 and CDR2: KGHDR and SFDVKD. The CDR3 reads CATSDPDYASSYNEQFF. DNA of the CDR3: TGTGCCACCAGTGACCCGGACTATGCAAGCTCCTACAATGAGCAGTTCTTC.

This chain joins TRBV6-5 and TRBJ2-3, with D perhaps TRBD1 or TRBD2 (5 bases each). Trimming cost V 4 bases and J 4 bases, with 12 bases left between them. The CDR3 consists of 14 residues. CDR1 MNHEY and CDR2 SVGAGI come from the germline V gene. This chain's CDR3 is CASSSGTQADTQYF. CDR3 nucleotide sequence: TGTGCCAGCAGTTCAGGGACGCAGGCAGATACGCAGTATTTT.

The J gene is TRBJ2-7, the V gene TRBV7-9, with 9 bases fitting TRBD2. V was pared by 6 bases and J by 0 bases, with 15 bases of the junction left unmatched. In germline, CDR1 is SEHNR, CDR2 FQNEAQ (reference sequence). The CDR3 is 18 residues long. For the CDR3, the DNA is TGTGCCAGCAGTCCCCGCGGGCTAAGCGGGAGGCCCTCCTACGAGCAGTACTTC. Translated, it gives CASSPRGLSGRPSYEQYF.

The chain carries TRBV29-1 and TRBJ2-3; D is unresolved. Germline V gene data show CDR1 as SQVTM and CDR2 as ANQGSEA. Trimming removed 7 bases at V and 5 bases at J, with 10 bases between. The CDR3 covers 11 residues. CDR3 in DNA: TGCAGCGGTGAGACGGGAGATACGCAGTATTTT. Translation: CSGETGDTQYF.

The V call is TRBV9, the J call TRBJ2-3; TRBD2 matches at 9 bases. Looked up from germline, CDR1 is SGDLS and CDR2 is YYNGEE. V trimming: 0 bases; J trimming: 6 bases; junction bases outside the gene matches: 5. This CDR3 region has 15 residues. The DNA for the CDR3 is TGTGCCAGCAGCGTAGGCGGGAGGGCCCCCGATACGCAGTATTTT. Amino acid sequence: CASSVGGRAPDTQYF.

CDR3 region: CASSLESGTGDTGELFF. DNA of the CDR3: TGTGCCAGCAGTTTAGAATCCGGGACAGGGGACACCGGGGAGCTGTTTTTT. The V gene is TRBV12-3 or TRBV12-4, the J gene TRBJ2-2, with 10 bases fitting TRBD1. V was pared by 1 base and J by 3 bases, with 5 bases of the junction left unmatched. The CDR3 spans 17 residues.

There are a few counts of this clonotype. This rearrangement joins TRBV10-3 to TRBJ2-7, with D perhaps TRBD1 (7 bases). The V end lost 5 bases, the J end lost 3 bases, and 11 bases lay between the germline ends. CDR1 is ENHRY and CDR2 is SYGVKD in the germline V gene. The CDR3 extends over 13 amino acids. The CDR3 protein is CAISSGGHYEQYF. CDR3 sequence (DNA): TGTGCCATCAGTTCAGGGGGGCACTACGAGCAGTACTTC.